The clone carrying this T cell receptor beta chain was seen a handful of times. Original processing notes: Estimation of nucleated cell counts was performed using reference gene primer amplification. Clones were sequenced by immunoSEQ multiplex PCR, and TCRdb holds only the in-frame ones, with some missing. V and J calls and clone size are copied from that table; D and trimming were computed from the DNA. The data contain 110,000 to 150,000 clones, about nine tenths of them seen just once; the ten biggest clones take up more than 9%. This sample is drawn from a study of blood T cell repertoires in COVID-19. Looking at the study overall: Some COVID-19 samples were acute and others convalescent; all came from the United States, Italy and Spain. PBMCs, B-cell-depleted T cells, or T cells provided the cDNA or gDNA that made up the material.

The germline V gene encodes CDR1 GTSNPN and CDR2 SVGIG (reference sequence). The CDR3 length is 16 residues. The V and J ends lost 0 bases and 0 bases respectively, with 12 bases between them. The source material was peripheral blood. The TCR sequence derives from a man aged 45-65 years with active or convalescent COVID-19. This chain connects TRBV30 to TRBJ1-5; D is perhaps TRBD1 (5 bases). CDR3 sequence (DNA): TGTGCCTGGAGTGTACAACCAGGGAATAGCAATCAGCCCCAGCATTTT. As protein: CAWSVQPGNSNQPQHF.